This is a list of T cell receptor beta chains from one sample in a study of human T cells and chemical hapten exposure. Each CDR3 protein is one row after TCRdb ran MiXCR on the RACE reads. The repertoire holds approximately 400,000 distinct CDR3 sequences, with more than 4.5% as singletons. The material sequenced was whole blood, taken in connection with sensitization to the hapten diphenylcyclopropenone (DPC). The receptor set was obtained from a woman aged 50 to 65 with alopecia areata. Some clones in this sample may be carry-over from other donors' samples. Each CDR3 is given without its conserved first and last residue. The D gene is left open where the match is weak.

TRBV6-2/TRBV6-3,.,TRBJ2-5,ASSFGPTETQY
TRBV29-1,.,TRBJ1-1,SVKYRVLNTEAF
TRBV7-6,.,TRBJ2-1,ASSLVLANEQF
TRBV20-1,.,TRBJ1-1,SADSRVTEAF
TRBV6-2/TRBV6-3,.,TRBJ2-1,ASTPSGGAYNEQF
TRBV7-7,TRBD2,TRBJ2-5,ASSLRRTSGTETQY
TRBV29-1,.,TRBJ1-2,SYLDGGVNGYT
TRBV20-1,.,TRBJ2-7,SARGVRDNSYEQY
TRBV7-9,TRBD1,TRBJ1-2,ASSHDRQGVNYGYT
TRBV6-5,TRBD1,TRBJ2-5,ASSAWTGDQETQY
TRBV6-6,.,TRBJ1-5,ASSYSRTVGGENQPQH
TRBV4-2,.,TRBJ2-3,ASSQDPAGATDTQY
TRBV12-3/TRBV12-4,TRBD1,TRBJ2-7,ASSTQGQYEQY
TRBV24-1,TRBD1,TRBJ2-5,ATSRQGQETQY
TRBV29-1,.,TRBJ1-1,SGRTMNTEAF
TRBV10-3,TRBD1,TRBJ2-7,AISDPTDRGHYEQY
TRBV20-1,.,TRBJ1-1,SAKQSLGMNTEAF
TRBV14,TRBD2,TRBJ2-3,ASSQSSGGAGQY
TRBV6-6,.,TRBJ1-5,ASSYYGPASNQPQH
TRBV28,TRBD1,TRBJ2-7,ASSFPRDRIYEQY
TRBV4-3,TRBD1,TRBJ1-2,ASTGQGSSGYT
TRBV4-1,.,TRBJ1-5,ASSLRLGGNQPQH
TRBV2,.,TRBJ2-3,ASMPLAADTDTQY
TRBV11-2,TRBD2,TRBJ2-1,ASSQTSGAYNEQF
TRBV6-6,TRBD2,TRBJ2-1,ASSQTSFYNEQF
TRBV29-1,.,TRBJ2-7,SVYDRGGY
TRBV5-1,TRBD2,TRBJ2-3,ASSLAPSGIPDTQY
TRBV5-1,.,TRBJ2-2,ASSLGSITGELF
TRBV19,.,TRBJ2-1,ASSIGARPYNEQF
TRBV29-1,TRBD2,TRBJ2-1,SVTSESSYNEQF
TRBV27,.,TRBJ2-7,ASSLGSARSSYEQY
TRBV20-1,TRBD1,TRBJ2-1,SAIPVDRAYNEQF
TRBV29-1,.,TRBJ2-2,SVAVIDTGELF
TRBV7-8,.,TRBJ2-6,ASRIPSGANVLT
TRBV6-6,.,TRBJ2-7,ASSYSGEKAYEQY
TRBV29-1,.,TRBJ2-3,SVGRGPADTQY
TRBV12-3/TRBV12-4,TRBD1,TRBJ1-2,ASSLTGTGKLGGYT
TRBV6-5,.,TRBJ1-1,ASSSGTIEAF
TRBV6-5,.,TRBJ1-5,ASSSSWGQPQH
TRBV12-3/TRBV12-4,.,TRBJ1-5,ASRLYSNQPQH
TRBV9,.,TRBJ1-2,ASSPLNNYGYT